Given below is one T cell receptor beta chain in context. The target antigen is unknown. Data came from immunoSEQ multiplex PCR; TCRdb stores just in-frame clones and leaves some out. Counted here are some 120,000 clones, 87% occurring once; the ten biggest clones make up roughly 8%. The source of the sample is a study of T cell responses to AZD1222 COVID-19 vaccine. Study-level information: Second-dose intervals near 4 or 12 weeks were combined. Broader study findings: In a largely white British group with more females than males, clonal diversity was possibly underestimated. Rises in breadth and depth of Spike-specific TCRs came after two AZD1222 doses. Close to half of all spike-specific TCRs reportedly target regions of the variants that are unmutated.

The CDR3 covers 12 residues. Trimming pared 2 bases from V and 7 bases from J, leaving 8 bases between. The germline V gene has CDR1 SNHLY and CDR2 FYNNEI. The chain links TRBV2 to TRBJ1-2; D remains unclear. The receptor's source is an adult in good health. The sequences come from peripheral blood, collected on day 0 of AZD1222 vaccination. The CDR3 bases are TGTGCCAGCAGTGAATCGGGGTTTGGCTACACCTTC. This gives the protein CASSESGFGYTF.